The 8 T cell receptor beta chains given below trace back to one sample, sequenced in a study of blood T cell repertoires in COVID-19. Profiling relied on immunoSEQ multiplex PCR, and the TCRdb table lists in-frame clones only, not all of them. The sample lists about 230,000 clones, roughly 84% occurring once. The sample taken for sequencing was peripheral blood. The receptors come from a middle-aged woman who had recovered from COVID-19.

The chain uses TRBV7-2 and TRBJ2-7; weak D call: TRBD1 (6 bases). The CDR3 is 15 residues long. Germline V gene sequence: CDR1 SGHTA, CDR2 FQGNSA. Trimming left V 2 bases short and J 4 bases short, with 15 bases between. CDR3 bases: TGTGCCAGCAGCTTACGTTCCGGGACAAATTACGAGCAGTACTTC. Encoded protein: CASSLRSGTNYEQYF.

This sequence joins TRBV29-1 and TRBJ2-3, with D possibly TRBD1 on 6 matching bases. From germline, CDR1 is SQVTM and CDR2 ANQGSEA. This CDR3 region has 12 residues. The germline V and J ends were trimmed by 6 bases and 4 bases, with 11 bases remaining between them. CDR3 loop: CSVGTIADTQYF. The DNA of the CDR3 is TGCAGCGTCGGGACAATCGCAGATACGCAGTATTTT.

This chain links TRBV7-6 with TRBJ2-2; 10 bases map to TRBD2. The junction had 8 bases not matched to a gene; V was cut back by 6 bases and J by 4 bases. The CDR3 loop spans 16 amino acids. Per the germline V gene, CDR1 is SGHVS and CDR2 is FNYEAQ. The CDR3 DNA reads TGTGCCAGCAGAAAAAGCGGGGGGGCCCCCACCGGGGAGCTGTTTTTT. Its protein is CASRKSGGAPTGELFF. The full variable domain, completed using reference TRBV7-6 and TRBJ2-2, is GAGVSQSPRYKVTKRGQDVALRCDPISGHVSLYWYRQALGQGPEFLTYFNYEAQQDKSGLPNDRFSAERPEGSISTLTIQRTEQRDSAMYRCASRKSGGAPTGELFFGEGSRLTVL.

The chain links TRBV18 to TRBJ1-2; tentatively, D is TRBD1 (5 bases). CDR1 and CDR2 (germline): KGHSH, LQKENI. Trimming took off 3 bases at V and 0 bases at J, with 11 bases between the two ends. CDR3 size: 15 residues. In DNA form, the CDR3 reads TGTGCCAGCTCACCGGTGTTACAGGCTAACTATGGCTACACCTTC. Residues: CASSPVLQANYGYTF.

The rearrangement links TRBV7-2 to TRBJ1-6, with D perhaps TRBD1 (5 bases). V lost 1 base and J lost 7, with 11 bases in between. The CDR3 is 15 amino acids. Germline V lookup: CDR1 SGHTA, CDR2 FQGNSA. As DNA, the CDR3 is TGTGCCAGCAGCTTAGAGGGGCCCAGAAATTCACCCCTCCACTTT. This sequence encodes CASSLEGPRNSPLHF.

About this clone: Additional DNA sequences in this sample encode the identical CDR3. The rearrangement links TRBV19 to TRBJ1-2; possibly TRBD1 for D (5 bases). Germline V CDR1 and CDR2: LNHDA, SQIVND (reference sequence). The CDR3 runs to 12 residues. The V end was cut by 4 bases, the J end by 8 bases, with 11 bases between. The CDR3 reads CASSTQGGGYTF. DNA of the CDR3: TGTGCCAGTAGTACCCAGGGAGGGGGCTACACCTTC.

This chain joins TRBV9 and TRBJ2-3, with 13 nucleotides matching TRBD2. This CDR3 comprises 16 residues. Germline V gives CDR1 SGDLS, CDR2 YYNGEE. J gave up 9 bases and V 4 bases, and 11 bases lay outside the gene matches. This CDR3 reads CASSTGLAGAAGTQYF. The CDR3 DNA follows: TGTGCCAGCAGCACTGGACTAGCGGGGGCCGCGGGGACGCAGTATTTT.

This rearrangement joins TRBV11-3 to TRBJ2-1; 11 nucleotides align to TRBD2. Trimming at V came to 3 bases and at J to 5 bases, leaving 3 bases not matched to a gene. The CDR3 extends over 15 amino acids. Germline V gene sequence: CDR1 SGHNT, CDR2 YENEEA. The DNA of the CDR3 is TGTGCCAGCAGCTTTAGCGGGGGGGCAAACAATGAGCAGTTCTTC. The encoded protein is CASSFSGGANNEQFF.